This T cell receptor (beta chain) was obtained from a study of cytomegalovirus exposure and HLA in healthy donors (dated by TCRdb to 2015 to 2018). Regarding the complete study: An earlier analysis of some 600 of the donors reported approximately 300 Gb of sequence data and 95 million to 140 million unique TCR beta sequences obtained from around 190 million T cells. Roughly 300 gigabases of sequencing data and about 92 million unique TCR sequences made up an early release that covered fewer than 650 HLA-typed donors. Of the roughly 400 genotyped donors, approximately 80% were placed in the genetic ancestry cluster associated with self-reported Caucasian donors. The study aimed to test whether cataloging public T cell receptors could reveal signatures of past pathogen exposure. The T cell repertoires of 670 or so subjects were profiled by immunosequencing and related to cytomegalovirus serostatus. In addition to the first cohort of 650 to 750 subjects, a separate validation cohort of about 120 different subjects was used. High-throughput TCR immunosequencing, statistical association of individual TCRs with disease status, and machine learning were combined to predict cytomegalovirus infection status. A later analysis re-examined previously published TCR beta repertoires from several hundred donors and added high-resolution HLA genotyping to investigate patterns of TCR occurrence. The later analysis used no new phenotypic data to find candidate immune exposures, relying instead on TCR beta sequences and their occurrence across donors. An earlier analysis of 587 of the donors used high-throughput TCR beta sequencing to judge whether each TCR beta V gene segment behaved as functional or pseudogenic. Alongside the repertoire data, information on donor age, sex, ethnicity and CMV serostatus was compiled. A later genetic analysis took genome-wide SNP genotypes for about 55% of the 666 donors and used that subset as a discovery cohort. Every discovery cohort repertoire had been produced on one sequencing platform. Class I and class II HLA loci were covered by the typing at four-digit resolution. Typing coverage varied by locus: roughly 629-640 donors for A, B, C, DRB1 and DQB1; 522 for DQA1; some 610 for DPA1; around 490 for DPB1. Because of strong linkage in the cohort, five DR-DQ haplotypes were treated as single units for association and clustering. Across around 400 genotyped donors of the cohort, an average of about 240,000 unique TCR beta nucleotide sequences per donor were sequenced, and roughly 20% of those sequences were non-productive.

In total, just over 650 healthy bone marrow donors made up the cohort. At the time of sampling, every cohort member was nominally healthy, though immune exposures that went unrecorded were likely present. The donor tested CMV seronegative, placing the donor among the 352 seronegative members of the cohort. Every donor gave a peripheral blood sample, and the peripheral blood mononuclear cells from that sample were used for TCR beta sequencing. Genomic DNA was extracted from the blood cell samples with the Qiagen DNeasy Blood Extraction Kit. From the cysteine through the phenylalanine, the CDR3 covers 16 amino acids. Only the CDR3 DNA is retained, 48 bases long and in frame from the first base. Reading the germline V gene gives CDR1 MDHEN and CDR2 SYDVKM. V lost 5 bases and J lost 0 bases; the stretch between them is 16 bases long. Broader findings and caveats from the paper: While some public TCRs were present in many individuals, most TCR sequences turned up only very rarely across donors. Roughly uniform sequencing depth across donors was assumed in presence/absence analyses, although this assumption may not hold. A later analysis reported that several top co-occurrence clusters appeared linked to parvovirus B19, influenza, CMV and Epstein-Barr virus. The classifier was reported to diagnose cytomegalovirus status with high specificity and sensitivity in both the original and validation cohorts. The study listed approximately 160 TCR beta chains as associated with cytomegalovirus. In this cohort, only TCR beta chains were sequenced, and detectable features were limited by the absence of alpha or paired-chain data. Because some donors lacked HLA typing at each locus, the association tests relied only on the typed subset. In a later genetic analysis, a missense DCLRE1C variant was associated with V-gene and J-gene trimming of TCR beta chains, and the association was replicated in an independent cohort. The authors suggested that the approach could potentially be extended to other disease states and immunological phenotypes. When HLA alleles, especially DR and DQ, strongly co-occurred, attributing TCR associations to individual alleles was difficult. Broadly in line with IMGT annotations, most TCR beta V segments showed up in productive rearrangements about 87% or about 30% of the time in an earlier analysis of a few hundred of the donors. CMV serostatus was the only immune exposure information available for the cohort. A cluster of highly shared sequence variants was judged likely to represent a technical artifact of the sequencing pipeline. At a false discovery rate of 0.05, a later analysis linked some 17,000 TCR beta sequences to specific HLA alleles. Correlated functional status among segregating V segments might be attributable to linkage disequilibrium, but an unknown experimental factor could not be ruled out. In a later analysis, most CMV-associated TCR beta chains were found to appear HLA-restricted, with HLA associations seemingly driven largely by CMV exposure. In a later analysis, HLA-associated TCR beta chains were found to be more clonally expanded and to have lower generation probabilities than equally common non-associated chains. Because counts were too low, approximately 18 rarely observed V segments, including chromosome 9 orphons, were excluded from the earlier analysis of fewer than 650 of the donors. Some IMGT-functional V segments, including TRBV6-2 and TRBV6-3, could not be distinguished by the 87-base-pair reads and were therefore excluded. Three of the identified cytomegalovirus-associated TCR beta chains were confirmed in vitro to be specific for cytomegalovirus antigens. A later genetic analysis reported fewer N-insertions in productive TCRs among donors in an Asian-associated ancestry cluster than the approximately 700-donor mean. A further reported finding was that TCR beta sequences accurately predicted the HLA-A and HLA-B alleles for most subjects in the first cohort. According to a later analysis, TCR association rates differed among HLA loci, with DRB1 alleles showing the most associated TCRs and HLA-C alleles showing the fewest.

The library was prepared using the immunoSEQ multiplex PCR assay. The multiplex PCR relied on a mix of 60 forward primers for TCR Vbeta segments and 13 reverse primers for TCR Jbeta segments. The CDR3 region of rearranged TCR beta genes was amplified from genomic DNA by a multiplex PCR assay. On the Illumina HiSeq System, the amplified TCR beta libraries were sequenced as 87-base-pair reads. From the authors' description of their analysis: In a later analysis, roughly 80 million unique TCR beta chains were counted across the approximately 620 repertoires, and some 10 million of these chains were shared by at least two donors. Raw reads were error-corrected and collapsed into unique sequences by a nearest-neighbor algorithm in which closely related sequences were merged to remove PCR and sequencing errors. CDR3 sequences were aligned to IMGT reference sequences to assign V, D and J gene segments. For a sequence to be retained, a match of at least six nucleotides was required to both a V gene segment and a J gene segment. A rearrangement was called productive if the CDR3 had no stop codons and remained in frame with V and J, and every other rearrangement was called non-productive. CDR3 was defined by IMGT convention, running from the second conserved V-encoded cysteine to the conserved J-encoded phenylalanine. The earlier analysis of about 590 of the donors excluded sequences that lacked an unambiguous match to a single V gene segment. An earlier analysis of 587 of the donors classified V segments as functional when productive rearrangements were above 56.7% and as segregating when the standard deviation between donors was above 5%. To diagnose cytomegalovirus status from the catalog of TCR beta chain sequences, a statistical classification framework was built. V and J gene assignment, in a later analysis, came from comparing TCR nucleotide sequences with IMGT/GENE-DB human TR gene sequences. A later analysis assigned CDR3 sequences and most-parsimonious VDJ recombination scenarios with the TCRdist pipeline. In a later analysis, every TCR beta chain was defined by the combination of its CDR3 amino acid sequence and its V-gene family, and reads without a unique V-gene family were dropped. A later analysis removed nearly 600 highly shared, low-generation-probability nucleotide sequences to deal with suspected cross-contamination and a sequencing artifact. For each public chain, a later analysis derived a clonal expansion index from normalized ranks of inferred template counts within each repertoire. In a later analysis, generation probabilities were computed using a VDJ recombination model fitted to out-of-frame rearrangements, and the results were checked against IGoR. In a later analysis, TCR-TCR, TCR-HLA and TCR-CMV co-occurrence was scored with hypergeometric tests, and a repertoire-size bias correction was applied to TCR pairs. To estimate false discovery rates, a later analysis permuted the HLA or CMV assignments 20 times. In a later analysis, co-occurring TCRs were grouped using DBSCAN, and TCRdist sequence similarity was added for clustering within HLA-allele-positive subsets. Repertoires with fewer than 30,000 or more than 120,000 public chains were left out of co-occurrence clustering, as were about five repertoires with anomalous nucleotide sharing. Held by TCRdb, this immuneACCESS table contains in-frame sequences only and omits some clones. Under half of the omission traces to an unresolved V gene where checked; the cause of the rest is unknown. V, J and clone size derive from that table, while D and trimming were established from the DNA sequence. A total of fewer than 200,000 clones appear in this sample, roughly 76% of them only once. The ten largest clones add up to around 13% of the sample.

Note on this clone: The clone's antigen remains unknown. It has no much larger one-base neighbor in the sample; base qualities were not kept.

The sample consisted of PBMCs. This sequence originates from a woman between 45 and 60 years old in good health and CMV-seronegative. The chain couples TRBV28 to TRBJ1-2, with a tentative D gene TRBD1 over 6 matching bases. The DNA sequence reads TGTGCCAGCAGTCTTGGCGGGGGGGGGCCTAACTATGGCTACACCTTC. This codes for CASSLGGGGPNYGYTF.